This T cell receptor beta chain was retrieved from a study of T cell responses to AZD1222 COVID-19 vaccine. Across the whole study: Second-dose intervals of approximately 4 or approximately 12 weeks were pooled. General observations from the study: Repertoire collection took place solely once the T cell response had peaked. Spike-specific TCR breadth rose after two AZD1222 doses, and depth rose as well. Most donors were white British, females outnumbered males, and clonal diversity was possibly underestimated.

The CDR3 consists of 17 residues. Trimming cost V 3 bases and J 7 bases, with 24 bases left between them. Germline V gives CDR1 SGHAT, CDR2 FQNNGV. Of note for this clone: As yet, its antigen is unknown.

Sequencing was performed with immunoSEQ multiplex PCR; in TCRdb, only in-frame clones are kept and a portion is missing. The sample shows 99,000 or so clones, roughly 92% of them seen only once. The clonotype originates from an adult in good health. V usage is TRBV11-2 and J usage is TRBJ2-5, with D perhaps matching TRBD1 (6 bases). This material consisted of peripheral blood, taken on day 0 of AZD1222 vaccination. CDR3 bases: TGTGCCAGCAGCTTCTTCCATCGACAGAGGGGGATAGGGACCCAGTACTTC. It yields the protein CASSFFHRQRGIGTQYF.